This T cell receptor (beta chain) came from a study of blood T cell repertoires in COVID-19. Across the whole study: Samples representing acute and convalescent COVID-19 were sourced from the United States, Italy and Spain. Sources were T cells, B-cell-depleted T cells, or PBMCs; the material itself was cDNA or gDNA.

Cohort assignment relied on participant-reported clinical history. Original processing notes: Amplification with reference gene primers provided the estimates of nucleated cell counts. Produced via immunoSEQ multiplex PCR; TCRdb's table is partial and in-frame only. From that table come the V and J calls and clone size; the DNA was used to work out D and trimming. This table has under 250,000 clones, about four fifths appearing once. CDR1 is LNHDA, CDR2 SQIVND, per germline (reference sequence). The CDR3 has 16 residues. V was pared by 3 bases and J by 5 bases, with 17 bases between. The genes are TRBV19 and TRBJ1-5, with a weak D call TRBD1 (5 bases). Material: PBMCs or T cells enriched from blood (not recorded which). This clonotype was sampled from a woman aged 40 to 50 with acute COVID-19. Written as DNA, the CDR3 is TGTGCCAGTAGTATTAGGAGCGGGGGGAATCATCAGCCCCAGCATTTT. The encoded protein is CASSIRSGGNHQPQHF.